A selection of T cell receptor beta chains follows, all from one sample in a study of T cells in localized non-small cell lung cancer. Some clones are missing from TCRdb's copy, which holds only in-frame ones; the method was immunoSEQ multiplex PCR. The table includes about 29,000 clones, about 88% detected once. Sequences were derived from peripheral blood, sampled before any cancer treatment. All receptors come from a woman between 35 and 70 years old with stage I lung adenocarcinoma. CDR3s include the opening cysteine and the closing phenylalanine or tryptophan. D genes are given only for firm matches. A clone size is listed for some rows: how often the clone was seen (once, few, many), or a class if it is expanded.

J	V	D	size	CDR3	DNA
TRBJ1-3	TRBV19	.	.	CASSPTMNSGNTIYF	TGTGCCAGTAGTCCTACCATGAACTCTGGAAACACCATATATTTT
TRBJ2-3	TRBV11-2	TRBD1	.	CASSFGDRVTDTQYF	TGTGCCAGCAGCTTTGGGGACAGGGTCACAGATACGCAGTATTTT
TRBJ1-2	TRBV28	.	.	CASRKSDFDGAYGYTF	TGTGCCAGCAGAAAATCCGATTTCGACGGTGCCTATGGCTACACCTTC
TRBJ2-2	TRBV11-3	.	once	CASSLAGGQTGELFF	TGTGCCAGCAGCTTAGCCGGGGGACAGACCGGGGAGCTGTTTTTT
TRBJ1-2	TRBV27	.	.	CASSLGGARGYTF	TGTGCCAGCAGTTTGGGGGGGGCGCGGGGCTACACCTTC
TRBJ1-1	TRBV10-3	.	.	CAISERNTEAFF	TGTGCCATCAGTGAGAGGAACACTGAAGCTTTCTTT
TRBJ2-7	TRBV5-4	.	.	CASSNIGQSYEQYF	TGTGCCAGCAGCAATATCGGACAGTCCTACGAGCAGTACTTC
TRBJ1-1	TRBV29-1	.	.	CSVEIGRRTEAFF	TGCAGCGTTGAAATAGGCAGAAGAACTGAAGCTTTCTTT
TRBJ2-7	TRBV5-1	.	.	CASSLTDNYEQYF	TGCGCCAGCAGCTTGACAGATAACTACGAGCAGTACTTC
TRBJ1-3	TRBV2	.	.	CASSYQGSSGNTIYF	TGTGCCAGCAGTTACCAAGGGAGCTCTGGAAACACCATATATTTT
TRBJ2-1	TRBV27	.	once	CASSFNYNEQFF	TGTGCCAGCAGTTTTAACTACAATGAGCAGTTCTTC
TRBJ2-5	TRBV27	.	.	CASSLFGPQETQYF	TGTGCCAGCAGTTTATTTGGTCCCCAAGAGACCCAGTACTTC
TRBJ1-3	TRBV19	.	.	CASNSLGSGNTIYF	TGTGCCAGTAACAGCCTCGGCTCTGGAAACACCATATATTTT
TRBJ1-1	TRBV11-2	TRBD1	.	CASSADRGRTLNTEAFF	TGTGCCAGCAGCGCTGACAGGGGGCGAACATTGAACACTGAAGCTTTCTTT
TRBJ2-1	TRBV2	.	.	CASSEFSGAMENEQFF	TGTGCCAGCAGTGAATTCAGCGGAGCCATGGAGAATGAGCAGTTCTTC
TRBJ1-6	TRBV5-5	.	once	CASSLEPFVNSPLHF	TGTGCCAGCAGCTTGGAGCCGTTCGTAAATTCACCCCTCCACTTT
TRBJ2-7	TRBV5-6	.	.	CASSLAAGEQYF	TGTGCCAGCAGCTTGGCCGCGGGGGAGCAGTACTTC
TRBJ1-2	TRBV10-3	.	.	CAISESGSRRYGYTF	TGTGCCATCAGTGAGTCGGGGTCCCGGAGGTATGGCTACACCTTC
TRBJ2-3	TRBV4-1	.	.	CATSGLLGSTDTQYF	TGCGCCACCTCGGGCCTCCTAGGGAGCACAGATACGCAGTATTTT
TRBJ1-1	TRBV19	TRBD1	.	CASSQTGGASIYTEAFF	TGTGCCAGTAGTCAGACAGGGGGCGCATCTATTTACACTGAAGCTTTCTTT
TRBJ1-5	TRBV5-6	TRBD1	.	CASSLGSGGGKPQHF	TGTGCCAGCAGCTTAGGGTCAGGGGGCGGGAAGCCCCAGCATTTT
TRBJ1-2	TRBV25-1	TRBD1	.	CASSDPGGLYGYTF	TGTGCCAGCAGTGACCCAGGGGGACTTTATGGCTACACCTTC
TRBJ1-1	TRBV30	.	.	CAWITGFAEAFF	TGTGCCTGGATAACGGGGTTTGCTGAAGCTTTCTTT
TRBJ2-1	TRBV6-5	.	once	CASSWGEDNEQFF	TGTGCCAGCAGTTGGGGGGAAGACAATGAGCAGTTCTTC
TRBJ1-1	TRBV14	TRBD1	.	CASSQGDRMNTEAFF	TGTGCCAGCAGCCAAGGGGACAGAATGAACACTGAAGCTTTCTTT
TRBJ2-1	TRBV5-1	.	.	CASSFVAEGHNEQFF	TGCGCCAGCAGCTTCGTGGCCGAGGGCCACAATGAGCAGTTCTTC
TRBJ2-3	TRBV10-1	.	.	CASSEGRGTDTQYF	TGCGCCAGCAGTGAAGGCAGGGGCACAGATACGCAGTATTTT
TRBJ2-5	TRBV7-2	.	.	CASSPQGSQETQYF	TGTGCCAGCAGCCCACAGGGTAGCCAAGAGACCCAGTACTTC
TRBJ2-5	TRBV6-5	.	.	CASSYRGDKTQYF	TGTGCCAGCAGTTACCGAGGAGATAAGACCCAGTACTTC
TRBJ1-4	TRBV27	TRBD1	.	CASSLPGGPKLFF	TGTGCCAGCAGTTTACCAGGGGGTCCAAAACTGTTTTTT
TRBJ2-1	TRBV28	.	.	CASASAGSYNEQFF	TGTGCCAGCGCCTCAGCGGGCTCCTACAATGAGCAGTTCTTC
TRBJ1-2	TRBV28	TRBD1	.	CASSQEQGALGYTF	TGTGCCAGCAGTCAAGAACAGGGGGCGCTTGGCTACACCTTC
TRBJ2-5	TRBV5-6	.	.	CASSPAWGETQYF	TGTGCCAGCAGCCCGGCGTGGGGGGAGACCCAGTACTTC
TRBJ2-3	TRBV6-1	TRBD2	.	CASSVAGDTDTQYF	TGTGCCAGCAGTGTGGCGGGGGACACAGATACGCAGTATTTT
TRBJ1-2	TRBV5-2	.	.	CASSPGVGINYGYTF	TGCGCCAGCAGCCCCGGGGTTGGAATCAACTATGGCTACACCTTC
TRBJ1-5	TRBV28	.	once	CASRESNQPQHF	TGTGCCAGCAGGGAGAGCAATCAGCCCCAGCATTTT
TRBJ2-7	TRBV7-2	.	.	CASSSLDHSYEQYF	TGTGCCAGCAGCTCCCTGGACCATTCCTACGAGCAGTACTTC
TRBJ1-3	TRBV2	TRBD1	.	CASSVGQASSGNTIYF	TGTGCCAGCAGTGTGGGACAGGCGAGCTCTGGAAACACCATATATTTT
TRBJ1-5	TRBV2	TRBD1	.	CASSGTGNSNQPQHF	TGTGCCAGCAGTGGGACAGGCAATAGCAATCAGCCCCAGCATTTT
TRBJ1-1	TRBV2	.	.	CASRGQPNTEAFF	TGTGCCAGCAGGGGACAACCGAACACTGAAGCTTTCTTT
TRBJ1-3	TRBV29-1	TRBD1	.	CSGTGLAGNTIYF	TGCAGCGGGACAGGTCTGGCTGGAAACACCATATATTTT
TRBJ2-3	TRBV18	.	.	CASSPVGPSTDTQYF	TGTGCCAGCTCACCAGTAGGTCCTAGCACAGATACGCAGTATTTT
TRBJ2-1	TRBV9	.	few	CASSVRTPPHNEQFF	TGTGCCAGCAGCGTTAGGACCCCCCCGCACAATGAGCAGTTCTTC
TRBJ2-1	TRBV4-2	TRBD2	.	CASSQGLAGANEQFF	TGTGCCAGCAGCCAAGGACTAGCGGGAGCCAATGAGCAGTTCTTC
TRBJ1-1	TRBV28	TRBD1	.	CASTSTGTGNTEAFF	TGTGCCAGCACTTCGACCGGGACAGGTAACACTGAAGCTTTCTTT